The sequence of this T cell receptor beta chain was determined in a study of blood T cells in healthy people across ages (dated by TCRdb to the mid-2010s). Regarding the research as a whole: In model experiments, template switching captured about one uniquely barcoded TCR beta cDNA molecule for every two T cells. To avoid experimental bias, donors of different ages were randomly spread across the sequencing lanes. The donors were divided into four age groups: young (average about 16 years), middle-aged (approximately 39), aged (about 60) and long-lived (about 79). Age-related changes in TCR beta repertoire diversity were measured in the study by deep sequencing normalized with unique cDNA molecular identifiers. Using the same blood draw, the study looked at two additional independent replicas of 1 million unique cDNA reads for two donors, one aged 18 to 29 and the other aged 80 or older. Overall study outcomes, separate from this receptor: Compared with the aged group, more naive CD4+ T cells, fewer expanded clones and increased TCR diversity were shown by the long-lived group, suggesting age selection. Bulk unsorted PBMC profiling prevented conclusive comparison of naive and antigen-experienced compartments. Total diversity estimates from one million sequenced T cells were considered lower bounds and underestimates. Because donor CMV infection status was unknown, age-related changes in expanded clonotypes were potentially confounded. Observed TCR beta diversity correlated strongly with the percentage of naive T cells measured by flow cytometry. As age increased, observed TCR beta diversity per million T cells dropped in a roughly linear way, and a significant reduction was already evident by age 40.

Inclusive of the bounding cysteine and phenylalanine, the CDR3 is 13 residues long. Left in the record is the CDR3 DNA by itself, 39 bases read in frame from the first base. Relative to germline, V is 1 base shorter and J is 4 bases shorter, with 9 bases between their ends. Based on the germline V gene (reference sequence), the CDR1 and CDR2 sequences are DFQATT and SNEGSKA. Receptor libraries were prepared by 5' RACE. The sequencing machine was an Illumina HiSeq 2500. A second PCR of roughly 6 to 11 cycles was run with a J-beta primer mix and a sample-barcoded 5' primer. A unique molecular identifier was introduced onto each TCR beta cDNA molecule by a template-switch 5' adaptor carrying 12 random nucleotides. Each sample yielded at least 3 million CDR3-containing paired-end reads. All of the RNA was converted into first-strand cDNA using the Mint cDNA synthesis kit, with a TRBC-specific oligonucleotide serving as the primer. Following uracil-DNA glycosylase treatment, all cDNA underwent a first 18-cycle PCR with the universal primers M1SS and BC2_uni_R. Regarding the original processing steps: Each sample was normalized by randomly selecting 1 million high-quality reads, each carrying a distinct molecular identifier. Reads sharing molecular identifiers were discarded rather than binned into consensus sequences. MiTCR, run with a Q25 quality threshold and the strictest error-elimination algorithm, handled CDR3 identification, clonotype clustering and error correction. A nonparametric unseen species model with Euler transformation was used to estimate lower-bound total TCR beta diversity. TCRdb applied fastp at Q25 and MiXCR to the public reads, then kept only in-frame beta chains. Every entry covers one CDR3 protein and lists the most common genes and DNA from its rows. What appears here as the V and J calls and clone size reflects TCRdb's work, not the paper's. The sample includes roughly 1,800,000 distinct CDR3 sequences, with about 50% observed a single time. The top ten constitute over 2% of the sample.

The roughly 39 donors, aged about 6 to 100 years, were systemically healthy Caucasian individuals from Russia. Each donor gave around 9.8 milliliters of peripheral blood, collected into EDTA-treated Vacutainer tubes. Ficoll-Paque density-gradient centrifugation was used to isolate PBMCs, with at least 6.5 million obtained per sample. Trizol reagent was used to extract total RNA from PBMCs, with at least 6 micrograms per sample. The percentages of naive CD45RAhigh/CD27high T cells were determined by flow cytometry on a PBMC aliquot from every donor. In its sample, this clonotype was seen a few times. It has no known antigen specificity. No qualities accompany the bases; no much larger clone lies one base away.

This receptor was identified in a woman between 40 and 55 years old in good health. Recombination linked TRBV20-1 to TRBJ2-3; the D gene cannot be named for sure. The sequenced sample consisted of blood. The CDR3 is CSARVDRADTQYF. The DNA sequence reads TGCAGTGCTAGAGTAGACCGCGCAGATACGCAGTATTTT.